The clone carrying this T cell receptor beta chain was counted between two and nine times. This sample is drawn from a study of spatial heterogeneity in lung cancer. TCRdb independently ran MiXCR on the 5' RACE reads; one entry per CDR3 protein. The sample has roughly 120,000 distinct CDR3 sequences, approximately 12% seen once. Time point of the sample: blood at routine non-recurrence follow-up after resection. Whole RNA, isolated from tumor, nontumor lung or frozen PBMC, was sequenced without prior sorting. The sample in question was PBMCs, obtained at follow-up. This clonotype was obtained from a male donor with early-stage non-small cell lung cancer.

The DNA for the CDR3 is TGTGCCAGCAGCGAGGGACAGGGGGCTTACAATGAGCAGTTCTTC. Its protein is CASSEGQGAYNEQFF. The V call is TRBV7-3, the J call TRBJ2-1, with TRBD1 matching 12 bases. J gave up 4 bases and V 5 bases, and 3 bases lay outside the gene matches. This CDR3 has 15 residues. The germline CDR1 and CDR2 sequences are SGHTA and FQGTGA. The full variable domain, rest sourced from reference TRBV7-3 and TRBJ2-1, is GAGVSQTPSNKVTEKGKYVELRCDPISGHTALYWYRQSLGQGPEFLIYFQGTGAADDSGLPNDRFFAVRPEGSVSTLKIQRTERGDSAVYLCASSEGQGAYNEQFFGPGTRLTVL.